This T cell receptor (beta chain) was sequenced for a study of early T cells in non-severe SARS-CoV-2 infection. Overall study context: Sequencing of bulk RNA from unsorted whole blood was done, without chain pairing.

TCRdb fed the 5' RACE reads into MiXCR, producing one record per CDR3 protein. The table includes about 61,000 distinct CDR3 sequences, less than 14% detected once. From germline, CDR1 is SGHTA and CDR2 FQGNSA. The ends lost 1 base at V and 3 bases at J; junction bases unmatched: 1. CDR3 length equals 14 residues. The chain couples TRBV7-2 to TRBJ2-3; TRBD1 agrees at 7 bases. The sequencing sample was made of whole blood. The sequence was collected from an adult who was a healthcare worker with PCR-confirmed SARS-CoV-2 infection or an uninfected control (not recorded which). CDR3 amino acids: CASSLETGTDTQYF. DNA for the CDR3: TGTGCCAGCAGCTTAGAGACAGGGACAGATACGCAGTATTTT.